This TCR beta chain emerged from a study of blood T cell repertoires in COVID-19. Study in general: Sites across the United States, Italy and Spain contributed samples from acute and convalescent COVID-19. T cells, B-cell-depleted T cells, or PBMCs provided the cDNA or gDNA that served as material.

In the original processing: Nucleated cell counts were estimated from reference gene primer amplification. Sequencing was performed with immunoSEQ multiplex PCR; in TCRdb, only in-frame clones are kept and a portion is missing. The DNA gave D and trimming, while V, J and clone size come from that table. Counted here are more than 250,000 clones, roughly 82% occurring once; the ten biggest clones make up about 1.7%. The J segment lost 3 bases and the V segment lost 3 bases, leaving 16 bases of the junction unmatched. Germline CDR1 reads LGHNA; CDR2 reads YNFKEQ. The CDR3 extends over 20 amino acids. The TCR sequence derives from a woman between 50 and 59 years old with acute or convalescent COVID-19. Sequencing was done on a sample of peripheral blood. V gene TRBV4-2 combines with J gene TRBJ2-2, with 10 bases aligning to TRBD1. The CDR3 loop is CASSHRGFGTGDSYTGELFF. The CDR3 nucleotides are TGTGCCAGCAGCCACCGAGGGTTTGGGACAGGGGATTCCTACACCGGGGAGCTGTTTTTT.